This T cell receptor beta chain is from a study of T cell responses to AZD1222 COVID-19 vaccine. For the study at large: Second-dose timings of about 4 or about 12 weeks were pooled.

As regards this clone: The antigen remains undetermined.

Findings and limits, study-wide: Mapped onto spike, vaccine-associated CD4 TCRs spanned it and were dominant at 160-218 and 743-854. Just a handful of people given AZD1222 tested seropositive at baseline.

V shed 1 base and J shed 6 bases, with 16 bases lying between them. CDR3 size: 16 residues. Per the germline V gene, CDR1 is LGHDT and CDR2 is YNNKEL (reference sequence). This table comes from immunoSEQ multiplex PCR, and its TCRdb copy is limited to in-frame clones, with some not included. Among more than 85,000 clones listed, around 87% were seen once. The rearrangement links TRBV3-1 (or the pseudogene TRBV3-2) to TRBJ1-5, with D perhaps matching TRBD1 (5 bases). The starting material was peripheral blood, obtained on day 0 of AZD1222 vaccination. The TCR sequence derives from an adult in good health. CDR3: CASSQGAGLLGQPQHF. CDR3 coding DNA: TGTGCCAGCAGCCAAGGAGCAGGGCTTTTAGGTCAGCCCCAGCATTTT.